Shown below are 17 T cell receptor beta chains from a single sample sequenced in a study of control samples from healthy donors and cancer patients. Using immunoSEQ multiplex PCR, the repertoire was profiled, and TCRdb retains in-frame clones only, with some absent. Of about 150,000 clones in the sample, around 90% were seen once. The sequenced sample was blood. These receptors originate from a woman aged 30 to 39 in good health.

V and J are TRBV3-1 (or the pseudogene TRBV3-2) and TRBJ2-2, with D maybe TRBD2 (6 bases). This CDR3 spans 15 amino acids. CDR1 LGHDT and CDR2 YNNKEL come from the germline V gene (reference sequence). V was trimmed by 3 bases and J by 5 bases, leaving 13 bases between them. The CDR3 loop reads CASSHTGSGTGELFF. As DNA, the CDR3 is TGTGCCAGCAGCCATACCGGGAGCGGTACCGGGGAGCTGTTTTTT.

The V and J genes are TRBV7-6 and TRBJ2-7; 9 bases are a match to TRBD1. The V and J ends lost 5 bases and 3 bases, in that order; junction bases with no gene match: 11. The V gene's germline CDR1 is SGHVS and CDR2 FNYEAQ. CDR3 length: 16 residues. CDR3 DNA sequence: TGTGCCAGCAGCGGCCTAGGGGGGACAGGGATCTACGAGCAGTACTTC. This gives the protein CASSGLGGTGIYEQYF.

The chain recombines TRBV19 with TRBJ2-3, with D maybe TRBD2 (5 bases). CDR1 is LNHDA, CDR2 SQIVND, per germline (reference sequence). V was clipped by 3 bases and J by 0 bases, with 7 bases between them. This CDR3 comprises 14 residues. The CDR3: CASSIQRSTDTQYF. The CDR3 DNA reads TGTGCCAGTAGTATCCAGCGGAGCACAGATACGCAGTATTTT.

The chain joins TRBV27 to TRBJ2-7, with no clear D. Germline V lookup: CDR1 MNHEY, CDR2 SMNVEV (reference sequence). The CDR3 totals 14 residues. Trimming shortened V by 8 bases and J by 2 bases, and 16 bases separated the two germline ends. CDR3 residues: CASSPRLQAYEQYF. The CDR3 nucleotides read TGTGCCAGCTCACCCAGGTTACAAGCCTACGAGCAGTACTTC.

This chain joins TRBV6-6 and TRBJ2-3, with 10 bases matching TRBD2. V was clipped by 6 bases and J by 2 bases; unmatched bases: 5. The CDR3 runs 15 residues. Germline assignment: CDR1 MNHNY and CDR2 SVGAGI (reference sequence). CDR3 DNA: TGTGCCAGCAGGACAGGGACTAGCGACACAGATACGCAGTATTTT. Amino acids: CASRTGTSDTDTQYF.

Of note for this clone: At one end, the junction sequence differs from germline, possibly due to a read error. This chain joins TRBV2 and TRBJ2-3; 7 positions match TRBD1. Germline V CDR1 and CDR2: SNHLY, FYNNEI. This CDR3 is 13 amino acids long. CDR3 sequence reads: CASSLTPTGSILF. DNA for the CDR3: TGTGCCAGCAGTCTCACCCCGACAGGGAGTATCCTCTTT.

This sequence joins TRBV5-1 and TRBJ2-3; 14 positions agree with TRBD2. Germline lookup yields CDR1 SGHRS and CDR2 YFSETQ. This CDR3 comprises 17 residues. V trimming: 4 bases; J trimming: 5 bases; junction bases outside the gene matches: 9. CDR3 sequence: CASSRGLAGAGKDTQYF. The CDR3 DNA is TGCGCCAGCAGCCGGGGACTAGCGGGAGCCGGGAAAGATACGCAGTATTTT.

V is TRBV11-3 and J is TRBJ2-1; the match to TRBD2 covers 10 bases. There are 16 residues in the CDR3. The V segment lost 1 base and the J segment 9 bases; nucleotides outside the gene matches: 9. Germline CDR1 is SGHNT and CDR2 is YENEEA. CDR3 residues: CASSLGGIAGGGEQFF. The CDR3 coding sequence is TGTGCCAGCAGCTTAGGGGGGATAGCGGGAGGTGGTGAGCAGTTCTTC.

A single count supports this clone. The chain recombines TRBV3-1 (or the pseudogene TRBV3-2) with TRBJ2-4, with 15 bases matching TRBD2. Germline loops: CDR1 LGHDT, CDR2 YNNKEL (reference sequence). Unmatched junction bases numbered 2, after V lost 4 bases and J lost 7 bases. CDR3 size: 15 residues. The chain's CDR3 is CASSPGTSGGNIQYF. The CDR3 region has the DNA TGTGCCAGCAGCCCAGGGACTAGCGGGGGGAACATTCAGTACTTC.

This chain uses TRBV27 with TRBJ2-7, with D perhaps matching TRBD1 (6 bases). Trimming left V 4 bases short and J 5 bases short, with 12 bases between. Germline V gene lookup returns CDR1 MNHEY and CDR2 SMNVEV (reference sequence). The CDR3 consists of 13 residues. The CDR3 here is CASSSHRDHEQYF. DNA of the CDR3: TGTGCCAGCAGTTCTCACAGGGACCACGAGCAGTACTTC.

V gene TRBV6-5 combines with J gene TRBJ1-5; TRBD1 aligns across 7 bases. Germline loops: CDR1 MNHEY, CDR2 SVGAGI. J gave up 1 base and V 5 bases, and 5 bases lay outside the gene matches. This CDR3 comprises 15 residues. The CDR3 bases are TGTGCCAGCAGTCCCAACAGGGGCAGCAATCAGCCCCAGCATTTT. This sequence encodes CASSPNRGSNQPQHF.

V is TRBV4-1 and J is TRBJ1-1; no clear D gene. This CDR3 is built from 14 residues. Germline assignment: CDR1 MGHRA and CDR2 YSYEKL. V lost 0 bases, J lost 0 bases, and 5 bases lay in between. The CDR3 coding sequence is TGCGCCAGCAGCCAAGAAAGGGTGAACACTGAAGCTTTCTTT. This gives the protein CASSQERVNTEAFF.

In DNA form, the CDR3 reads TGTGCCAGCAGCGGGGACGGGCGGGACACAGATACGCAGTATTTT. Translating it yields CASSGDGRDTDTQYF. The chain employs TRBV9 and TRBJ2-3, with D tentatively TRBD2 (6 bases). The CDR3 is 15 amino acids. Trimming removed 3 bases from V and 2 bases from J, with 13 bases in between. Germline V gives CDR1 SGDLS, CDR2 YYNGEE.

The CDR3: CASRLDRGGNQPQHF. DNA of the CDR3: TGTGCCAGCAGACTGGACAGGGGAGGCAATCAGCCCCAGCATTTT. The chain joins TRBV2 to TRBJ1-5; 9 positions agree with TRBD1. CDR3 length equals 15 residues. J was trimmed by 2 bases and V by 6 bases; bases with no gene match: 5. The germline V gene has CDR1 SNHLY and CDR2 FYNNEI.

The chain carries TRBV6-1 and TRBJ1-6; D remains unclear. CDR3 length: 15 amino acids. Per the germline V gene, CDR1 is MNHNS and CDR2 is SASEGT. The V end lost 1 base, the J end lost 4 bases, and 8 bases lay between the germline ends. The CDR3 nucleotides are TGTGCCAGCAGTGAAGTTCCACGGTATAATTCACCCCTCCACTTT. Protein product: CASSEVPRYNSPLHF.

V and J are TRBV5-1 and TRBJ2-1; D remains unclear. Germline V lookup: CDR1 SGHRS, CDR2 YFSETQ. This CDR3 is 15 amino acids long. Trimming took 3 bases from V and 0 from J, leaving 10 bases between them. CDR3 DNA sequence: TGCGCCAGCAGCTACGGCCCCAGCTCCTACAATGAGCAGTTCTTC. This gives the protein CASSYGPSSYNEQFF. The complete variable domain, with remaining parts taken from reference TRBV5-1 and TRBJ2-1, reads KAGVTQTPRYLIKTRGQQVTLSCSPISGHRSVSWYQQTPGQGLQFLFEYFSETQRNKGNFPGRFSGRQFSNSRSEMNVSTLELGDSALYLCASSYGPSSYNEQFFGPGTRLTVL.

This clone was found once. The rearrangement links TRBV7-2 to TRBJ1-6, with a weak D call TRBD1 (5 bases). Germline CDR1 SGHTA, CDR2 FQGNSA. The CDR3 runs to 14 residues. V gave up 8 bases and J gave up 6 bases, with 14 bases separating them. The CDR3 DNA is TGTGCCAGCTGGGCAGGGCGGGCTAATTCACCCCTCCACTTT. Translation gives CASWAGRANSPLHF.